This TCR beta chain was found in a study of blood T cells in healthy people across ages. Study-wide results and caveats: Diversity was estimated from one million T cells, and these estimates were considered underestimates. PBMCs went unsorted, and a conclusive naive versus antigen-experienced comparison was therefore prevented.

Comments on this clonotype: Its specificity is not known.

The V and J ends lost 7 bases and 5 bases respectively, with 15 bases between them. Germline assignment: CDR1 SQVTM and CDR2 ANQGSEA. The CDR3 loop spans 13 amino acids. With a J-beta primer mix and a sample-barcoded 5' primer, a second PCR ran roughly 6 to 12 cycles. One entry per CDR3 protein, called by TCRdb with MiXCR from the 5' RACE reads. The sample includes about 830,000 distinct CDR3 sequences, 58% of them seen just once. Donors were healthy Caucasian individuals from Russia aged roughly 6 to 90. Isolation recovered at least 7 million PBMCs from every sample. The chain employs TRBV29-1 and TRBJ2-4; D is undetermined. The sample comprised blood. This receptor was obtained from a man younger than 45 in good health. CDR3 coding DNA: TGCAGCGCTGACGCGGTGACCGAAAACATTCAGTACTTC. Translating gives CSADAVTENIQYF.